These 28 T cell receptor beta chains came from one sample sequenced in a study of blood T cell repertoires in COVID-19 (dated by TCRdb to between 2020 and 2021). Library generation was performed with the immunoSEQ multiplex PCR assay. Drawn from immuneACCESS, this table holds only the in-frame rearrangements with V and J called that TCRdb kept. Clones are partly lost; checked studies trace under half to an unresolved V gene and leave the rest unexplained. The sample contains about 380,000 clones, roughly 86% of them found a single time. More than 0.85% of the sample is taken by the ten largest. Specimen: peripheral blood. The receptors come from a human donor with acute or convalescent COVID-19. The donor label of this sample is uncertain.

The J gene is TRBJ2-3, the V gene TRBV5-1; D is possibly TRBD1 (6 bases). From germline, CDR1 is SGHRS and CDR2 YFSETQ. This CDR3 comprises 19 residues. Trimming left V 4 bases short and J 3 bases short, with 27 bases between. The CDR3 nucleotides are TGCGCCAGCAGCCCATTCCAGGGGAGCAGGGGCGTACGTACAGATACGCAGTATTTT. It specifies CASSPFQGSRGVRTDTQYF.

The chain is built from TRBV5-5 and TRBJ2-5; weak D call: TRBD1 (5 bases). The CDR3 contains 13 residues. The V end was cut by 2 bases, the J end by 5 bases, with 10 bases between. CDR1 is SGHKS and CDR2 is YYEKEE in the germline V gene (reference sequence). CDR3 sequence: CASSFQGSETQYF. CDR3 DNA sequence: TGTGCCAGCAGCTTCCAGGGTAGCGAGACCCAGTACTTC.

The V call is TRBV27, the J call TRBJ1-2; TRBD1 aligns across 7 bases. In germline, CDR1 is MNHEY, CDR2 SMNVEV (reference sequence). V trimming: 2 bases; J trimming: 1 base; junction bases outside the gene matches: 7. This CDR3 spans 16 amino acids. The CDR3 DNA reads TGTGCCAGCAGTTTAATCGGCAGGGGGTTTAACTATGGCTACACCTTC. Translated: CASSLIGRGFNYGYTF.

CDR3 bases: TGTGCCAGTAGTATTAGCAGGGTCGGTGGCTACACCTTC. Its protein product is CASSISRVGGYTF. The chain carries TRBV19 and TRBJ1-2, with a weak D call TRBD1 (5 bases). The CDR3 runs to 13 residues. V was trimmed by 3 bases and J by 7 bases, leaving 12 bases between them. Germline CDR1 and CDR2: LNHDA and SQIVND (reference sequence).

The chain recombines TRBV2 with TRBJ1-6; D is perhaps TRBD1 (6 bases). CDR3 length equals 16 residues. The V end lost 8 bases, the J end lost 4 bases, and 18 bases lay between the germline ends. CDR1 and CDR2 (germline): SNHLY, FYNNEI. The CDR3 DNA sequence: TGTGCCAGCTCGGACAGTGGCTCCCCATATAATTCACCCCTCCACTTT. Its translation is CASSDSGSPYNSPLHF.

The V gene is TRBV5-1, the J gene TRBJ1-1; TRBD1 is a possible D gene (6 bases). This CDR3 is 15 amino acids long. Per the germline V gene, CDR1 is SGHRS and CDR2 is YFSETQ. Trimming removed 4 bases from V and 6 bases from J, with 19 bases in between. This CDR3 reads CASSHLQGSGAEAFF. The CDR3 nucleotides are TGCGCCAGCAGCCACTTACAGGGTAGTGGGGCTGAAGCTTTCTTT.

The chain is built from TRBV14 and TRBJ1-2, with a weak D call TRBD1 (5 bases). The germline V gene encodes CDR1 SGHDN and CDR2 FVKESK. V dropped 1 base and J dropped 2 bases, with 14 bases sitting between them. This CDR3 contains 16 residues. CDR3 DNA sequence: TGTGCCAGCAGCCAAGGGTCGGCCAGGGCCAACTATGGCTACACCTTC. Amino acids: CASSQGSARANYGYTF. The variable domain in full, with the rest retrieved from reference TRBV14 and TRBJ1-2, is EAGVTQFPSHSVIEKGQTVTLRCDPISGHDNLYWYRRVMGKEIKFLLHFVKESKQDESGMPNNRFLAERTGGTYSTLKVQPAELEDSGVYFCASSQGSARANYGYTFGSGTRLTVV.

The V call is TRBV4-1, the J call TRBJ1-2; D may be TRBD1 (6 bases). Germline V gene sequence: CDR1 MGHRA, CDR2 YSYEKL. This CDR3 has 16 residues. Trimming removed 2 bases at V and 4 bases at J, with 17 bases between. CDR3 protein: CASSQPTIQGLYGYTF. The CDR3 nucleotides read TGCGCCAGCAGCCAACCCACTATACAGGGCCTCTATGGCTACACCTTC.

The rearrangement links TRBV2 to TRBJ2-4; possible D gene TRBD2, 5 bases. Germline CDR1 and CDR2: SNHLY and FYNNEI. V was shortened by 8 bases and J by 9 bases, with 17 bases between the two germline ends. This CDR3 is built from 13 residues. This CDR3 is CASGEGVNGIQYF. The DNA for the CDR3 is TGTGCCAGCGGAGAGGGCGTCAACGGCATTCAGTACTTC.

The gene calls are TRBV27 and TRBJ1-2, with 8 bases fitting TRBD1. Unmatched junction bases numbered 2, after V lost 6 bases and J lost 8 bases. CDR3 length equals 11 residues. CDR1 is MNHEY, CDR2 SMNVEV, per germline (reference sequence). This CDR3 is CASRQGAGYTF. As DNA, the CDR3 is TGTGCCAGCAGGCAGGGGGCGGGCTACACCTTC.

For the CDR3, the DNA is TGTGCCAGCAGTTTACAGGGCTATGGCTACACCTTC. Its protein product is CASSLQGYGYTF. This chain links TRBV6-5 with TRBJ1-2, with D possibly being TRBD1 (6 bases). The CDR3 covers 12 residues. The V gene lost 4 bases and the J gene lost 4 bases, with 7 bases spanning the gap. CDR1 is MNHEY, CDR2 SVGAGI, per germline.

This sequence joins TRBV5-1 and TRBJ2-1, with a weak D call TRBD1 (5 bases). Deletions cut 0 bases from V and 2 bases from J, with 9 bases between. This CDR3 has 15 residues. Germline assignment: CDR1 SGHRS and CDR2 YFSETQ. The DNA of the CDR3 is TGCGCCAGCAGCTTGGATGACAGAACCTACAATGAGCAGTTCTTC. It is translated as CASSLDDRTYNEQFF.

This chain links TRBV27 with TRBJ2-1; perhaps TRBD2 as D (6 bases). The CDR3 has 15 amino acids. CDR1 is MNHEY, CDR2 SMNVEV, per germline (reference sequence). The V end was cut by 3 bases, the J end by 1 base, with 10 bases between. CDR3 protein: CASSFGGLSYNEQFF. The CDR3 bases are TGTGCCAGCAGTTTCGGGGGTCTTTCCTACAATGAGCAGTTCTTC.

The V call is TRBV7-2, the J call TRBJ1-2; D unresolved. Per the germline V gene, CDR1 is SGHTA and CDR2 is FQGNSA. With 3 bases removed from V and 3 bases from J, the gap between germline ends came to 11 bases. CDR3 size: 14 residues. In DNA form, the CDR3 reads TGTGCCAGCAGCTTGGGAGGGAGGGACTATGGCTACACCTTC. As protein: CASSLGGRDYGYTF. The variable domain in full, completed from reference TRBV7-2 and TRBJ1-2, reads GAGVSQSPSNKVTEKGKDVELRCDPISGHTALYWYRQSLGQGLEFLIYFQGNSAPDKSGLPSDRFSAERTGGSVSTLTIQRTQQEDSAVYLCASSLGGRDYGYTFGSGTRLTVV.

The chain joins TRBV15 to TRBJ1-3; D perhaps matches TRBD1 (5 bases). The CDR3 runs to 14 residues. Trimming stripped 1 base from V and 4 bases from J, with 8 bases between. CDR1 LNHNV and CDR2 YYDKDF come from the germline V gene (reference sequence). CDR3 sequence (DNA): TGTGCCACCAGCAGAGCAGGGTCGGGAAACACCATATATTTT. It translates to CATSRAGSGNTIYF. Using reference TRBV15 and TRBJ1-3 for the parts outside the CDR3, the full variable domain is DAMVIQNPRYQVTQFGKPVTLSCSQTLNHNVMYWYQQKSSQAPKLLFHYYDKDFNNEADTPDNFQSRRPNTSFCFLDIRSPGLGDTAMYLCATSRAGSGNTIYFGEGSWLTVV.

The chain combines TRBV28 with TRBJ1-1, with D possibly being TRBD1 (5 bases). The CDR3 extends over 11 amino acids. Per germline, CDR1 MDHEN and CDR2 SYDVKM. Trimming removed 4 bases at V and 11 bases at J, with 11 bases between. This CDR3 reads CASSSTVTAFF. In nucleotides, the CDR3 is TGTGCCAGCAGTTCGACAGTGACGGCTTTCTTT.

V gene TRBV28 combines with J gene TRBJ1-5; D may be TRBD1 (5 bases). Germline CDR1 and CDR2: MDHEN and SYDVKM. The V gene lost 3 bases and the J gene lost 5 bases, with 11 bases spanning the gap. The CDR3 is made up of 14 amino acids. CDR3 DNA sequence: TGTGCCAGCAGTTTCTCTGGGGCGGATCAGCCCCAGCATTTT. Its translation is CASSFSGADQPQHF.

This clone was seen once. The chain employs TRBV28 and TRBJ2-7; D may be TRBD1 (6 bases). CDR3 length: 14 amino acids. Trimming removed 5 bases from V and 3 bases from J, with 14 bases in between. The V gene's germline CDR1 is MDHEN and CDR2 SYDVKM. DNA for the CDR3: TGTGCCAGCAGTCCGGGCGGACAGATCTACGAGCAGTACTTC. It translates to CASSPGGQIYEQYF.

The chain joins TRBV10-2 to TRBJ1-6, with TRBD1 as a possible D gene (5 bases). The CDR3 loop spans 14 amino acids. The germline V gene encodes CDR1 WSHSY and CDR2 SAAADI. The V end lost 2 bases, the J end lost 8 bases, and 10 bases lay between the germline ends. The CDR3 nucleotides read TGCGCCAGCAGTGAGGGAGGGGCGGATTCACCCCTCCACTTT. This encodes CASSEGGADSPLHF.

The chain is built from TRBV5-1 and TRBJ1-6; 7 nucleotides match TRBD1. Germline assignment: CDR1 SGHRS and CDR2 YFSETQ. The length of the CDR3 is 14 residues. V dropped 4 bases and J dropped 7; count of bases not matched to a gene: 5. CDR3 nucleotides: TGCGCCAGCAGCCCGACAGGGAACAATTCACCCCTCCACTTT. Amino acid sequence: CASSPTGNNSPLHF.

The chain is built from TRBV10-3 and TRBJ2-7; the match to TRBD1 covers 7 bases. The CDR3 is made up of 12 amino acids. V trimming: 8 bases; J trimming: 4 bases; junction bases outside the gene matches: 5. Germline lookup yields CDR1 ENHRY and CDR2 SYGVKD. CDR3 sequence reads: CAIAGQAYEQYF. The CDR3 DNA follows: TGTGCCATCGCCGGACAGGCTTACGAGCAGTACTTC.

The chain uses TRBV4-2 and TRBJ1-5, with 9 nucleotides matching TRBD1. This CDR3 has 16 amino acids. V was clipped by 1 base and J by 6 bases; unmatched bases: 7. Germline CDR1 LGHNA, CDR2 YNFKEQ. The CDR3 loop is CASSQVAGQGLQPQHF. CDR3 DNA sequence: TGTGCCAGCAGCCAAGTTGCGGGACAGGGCCTTCAGCCCCAGCATTTT.

This clone turned up a few times. The rearrangement joins TRBV10-3 to TRBJ2-2, with D perhaps TRBD1 (6 bases). This CDR3 has 13 residues. V was clipped by 4 bases and J by 6 bases, with 9 bases between them. Per germline, CDR1 ENHRY and CDR2 SYGVKD. CDR3 in DNA: TGTGCCATCAGTGTCGAGGGGGCCGGGGAGCTGTTTTTT. Translation gives CAISVEGAGELFF.

The chain uses TRBV19 and TRBJ1-2, with 11 bases matching TRBD1. Germline V gene sequence: CDR1 LNHDA, CDR2 SQIVND (reference sequence). The CDR3 spans 17 residues. After removal of 7 bases from V and 5 bases from J, the junction contained 15 bases not matched to a gene. This CDR3 is CASIQIGQGAERYGYTF. Here the CDR3 DNA reads TGTGCCAGTATCCAAATAGGACAGGGGGCCGAAAGATATGGCTACACCTTC.

V and J are TRBV28 and TRBJ1-2; 8 bases map to TRBD1. There are 14 residues in the CDR3. The germline gives CDR1 MDHEN, CDR2 SYDVKM. V dropped 6 bases and J dropped 2; count of bases not matched to a gene: 5. CDR3 nucleotides: TGTGCCAGCAGCCCGACAGGGGCGAACTATGGCTACACCTTC. This gives the protein CASSPTGANYGYTF.

This clone was counted between two and nine times. In nucleotides, the CDR3 is TGTGCCAGCAGTTTTAGCGGGAATAATTCACCCCTCCACTTT. Its protein is CASSFSGNNSPLHF. V usage is TRBV28 and J usage is TRBJ1-6; D ambiguous. Germline loops: CDR1 MDHEN, CDR2 SYDVKM. The CDR3 contains 14 residues. Trimming took 3 bases from V and 5 from J, leaving 8 bases between them.

This clone was recorded once. The V gene is TRBV15, the J gene TRBJ2-3; possibly TRBD2 for D (5 bases). The ends were cut back, 0 bases at V and 4 bases at J, with 14 bases in the middle. The germline V gene has CDR1 LNHNV and CDR2 YYDKDF (reference sequence). The CDR3 runs 16 residues. CDR3 protein: CATSRDLLGRADTQYF. The CDR3 DNA follows: TGTGCCACCAGCAGAGATCTGTTAGGGCGGGCAGATACGCAGTATTTT.

This chain joins TRBV18 and TRBJ1-4, with D possibly matching TRBD1 (5 bases). Germline loops: CDR1 KGHSH, CDR2 LQKENI. The V end lost 3 bases, the J end lost 3 bases, and 8 bases lay between the germline ends. This CDR3 spans 14 amino acids. As DNA, the CDR3 is TGTGCCAGCTCACCGGGAGGGGCTAATGAAAAACTGTTTTTT. As protein: CASSPGGANEKLFF.